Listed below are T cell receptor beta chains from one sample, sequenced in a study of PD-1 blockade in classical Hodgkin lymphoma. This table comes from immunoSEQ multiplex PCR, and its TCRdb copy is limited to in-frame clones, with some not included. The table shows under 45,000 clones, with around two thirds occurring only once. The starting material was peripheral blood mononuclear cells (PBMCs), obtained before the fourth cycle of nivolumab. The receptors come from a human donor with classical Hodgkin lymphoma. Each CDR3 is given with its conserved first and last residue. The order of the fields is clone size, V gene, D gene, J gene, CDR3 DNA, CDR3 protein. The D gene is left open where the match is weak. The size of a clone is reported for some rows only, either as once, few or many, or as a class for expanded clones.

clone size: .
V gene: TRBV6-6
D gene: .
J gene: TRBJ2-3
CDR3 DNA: TGTGCCAGCAGTCCGATCGATACGCAGTATTTT
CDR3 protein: CASSPIDTQYF

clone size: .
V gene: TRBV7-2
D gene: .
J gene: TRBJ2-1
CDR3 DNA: TGTGCCAGCAGCTTACGGGGCCTTACAACCTACAATGAGCAGTTCTTC
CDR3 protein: CASSLRGLTTYNEQFF

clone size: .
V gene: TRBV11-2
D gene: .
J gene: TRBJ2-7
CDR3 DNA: TGTGCCAGCAGCTTAGTGCAGGGTGCCTACTACGAGCAGTACTTC
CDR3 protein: CASSLVQGAYYEQYF

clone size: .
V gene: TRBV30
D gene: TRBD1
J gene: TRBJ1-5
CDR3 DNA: TGTGCCTGGAGTGATCGGGACAGGGGGCGGGGGGCCCAGCATTTT
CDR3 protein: CAWSDRDRGRGAQHF

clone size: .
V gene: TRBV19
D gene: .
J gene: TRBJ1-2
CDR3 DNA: TGTGCCTCAAGCGGCTATGGCTACACCTTC
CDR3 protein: CASSGYGYTF

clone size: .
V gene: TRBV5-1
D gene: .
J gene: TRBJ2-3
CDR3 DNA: TGCGCCAGCAGGGGGATCCATGCCCCCGCGGATACGCAGTATTTT
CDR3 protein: CASRGIHAPADTQYF

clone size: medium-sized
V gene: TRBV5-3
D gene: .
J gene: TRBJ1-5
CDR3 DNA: TGTGCCAGAACCCAAACGGGCGTCAATCAGCCCCAGCATTTT
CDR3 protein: CARTQTGVNQPQHF

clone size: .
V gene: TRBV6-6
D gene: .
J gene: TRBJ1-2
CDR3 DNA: TGTGCCAGCAGTTACAACGACAATTTGAACTATGGCTACACCTTC
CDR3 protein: CASSYNDNLNYGYTF

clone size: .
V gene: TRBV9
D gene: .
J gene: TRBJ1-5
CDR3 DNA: TGTGCCAGCAGCGTAGTTGGCCGGGGTGAGGGTAACAATCAGCCCCAGCATTTT
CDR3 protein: CASSVVGRGEGNNQPQHF

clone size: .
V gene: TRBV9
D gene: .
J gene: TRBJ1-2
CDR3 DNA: TGTGCCAGCAGCCTCGGCAGGGGAATCCCTGGCTACACCTTC
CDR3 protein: CASSLGRGIPGYTF

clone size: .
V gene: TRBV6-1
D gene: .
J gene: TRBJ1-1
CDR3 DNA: TGTGCCAGCACCAATGACATCAACACTGAAGCTTTCTTT
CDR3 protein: CASTNDINTEAFF

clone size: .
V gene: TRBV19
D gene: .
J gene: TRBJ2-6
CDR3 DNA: TGTGCCAGTAGTATACTTGGGGGCTCTGGGGCCAACGTCCTGACTTTC
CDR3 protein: CASSILGGSGANVLTF

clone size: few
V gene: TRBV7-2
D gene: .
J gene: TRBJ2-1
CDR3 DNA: TGTGCCAGCACCAATTTCAATGAGCAGTTCTTC
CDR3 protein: CASTNFNEQFF

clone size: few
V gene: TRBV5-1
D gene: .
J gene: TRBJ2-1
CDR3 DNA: TGCGCCAGCAGCTTGGCCAGGTCAGGATACAATGAGCAGTTCTTC
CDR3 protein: CASSLARSGYNEQFF

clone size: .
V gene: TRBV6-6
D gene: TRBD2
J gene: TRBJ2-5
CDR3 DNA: TGTGCCAGCAGTTACGAGCGGGAAGGGGAGACCCAGTACTTC
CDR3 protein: CASSYEREGETQYF

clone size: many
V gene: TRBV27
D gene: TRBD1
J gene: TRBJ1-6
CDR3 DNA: TGTGCCAGCAGTCTTAGGACAGGGGGACAGTCACCCCTCCACTTT
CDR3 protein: CASSLRTGGQSPLHF

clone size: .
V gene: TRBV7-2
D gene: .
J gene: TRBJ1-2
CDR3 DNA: TGTGCCAGCAGCCCCCCACTAGCCCATGGCTACACCTTC
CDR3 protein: CASSPPLAHGYTF

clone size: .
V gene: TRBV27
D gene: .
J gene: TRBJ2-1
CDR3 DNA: TGTGCCAGCAGTTTCGAGGGGAGCTCCTACAATGAGCAGTTCTTC
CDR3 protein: CASSFEGSSYNEQFF

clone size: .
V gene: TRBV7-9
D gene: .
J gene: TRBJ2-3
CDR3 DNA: TGTGCCAGCGGTCGGGACAAGATAACAGATACGCAGTATTTT
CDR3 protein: CASGRDKITDTQYF

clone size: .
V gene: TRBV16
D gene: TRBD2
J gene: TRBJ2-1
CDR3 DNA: TGTGCCAGCAGCCAATGGGGCGGGAGAGGTGGTGAGCAGTTCTTC
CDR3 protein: CASSQWGGRGGEQFF

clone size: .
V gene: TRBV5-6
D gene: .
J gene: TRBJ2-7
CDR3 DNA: TGTGCCAGCTCCTCCACCGGCCAGGACCTTTGGGACGAGCAGTACTTC
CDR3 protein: CASSSTGQDLWDEQYF

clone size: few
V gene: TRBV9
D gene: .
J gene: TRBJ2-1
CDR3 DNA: TGTGCCAGCAGCGCAATCCCCCGAAATGAGCAGTTCTTC
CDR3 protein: CASSAIPRNEQFF

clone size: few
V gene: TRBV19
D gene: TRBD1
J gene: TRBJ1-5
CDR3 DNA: TGTGCCAGTACCAACAGGGACAGGGGTTACAATCAGCCCCAGCATTTT
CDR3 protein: CASTNRDRGYNQPQHF

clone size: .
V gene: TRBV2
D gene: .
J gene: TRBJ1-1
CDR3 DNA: TGTGCCAGCAAGCCTAATGACCGGAACACTGAAGCTTTCTTT
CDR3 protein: CASKPNDRNTEAFF

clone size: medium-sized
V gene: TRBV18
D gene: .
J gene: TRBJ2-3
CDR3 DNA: TGTGCCAGCTCTACCAGGGACCCTCTAGATACGCAGTATTTT
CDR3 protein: CASSTRDPLDTQYF

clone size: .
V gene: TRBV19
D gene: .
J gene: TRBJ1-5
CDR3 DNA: TGTGCCAGTACCCTCTCCGGGACATCCTATCAGCCCCAGCATTTT
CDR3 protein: CASTLSGTSYQPQHF

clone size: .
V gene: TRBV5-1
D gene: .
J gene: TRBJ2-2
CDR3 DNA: TGCGCCAGCAGCGAAGACAGCGCGAACACCGGGGAGCTGTTTTTT
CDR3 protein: CASSEDSANTGELFF

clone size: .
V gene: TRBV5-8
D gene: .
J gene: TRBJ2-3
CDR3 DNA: TGTGCCAGCAGGGGTAGGTCGGCCTCTCGCACAGATACGCAGTATTTT
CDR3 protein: CASRGRSASRTDTQYF

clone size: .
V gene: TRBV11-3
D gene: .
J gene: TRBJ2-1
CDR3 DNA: TGTGCCAGCAGCTTAGTTGAGCCAGGGGAGTTCTCCTACAATGAGCAGTTCTTC
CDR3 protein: CASSLVEPGEFSYNEQFF

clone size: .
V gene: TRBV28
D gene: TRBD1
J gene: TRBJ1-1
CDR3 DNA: TGTGCCAGCAGTTTATTAGTGGGGACAGGGTTGGCAGCTTTCTTT
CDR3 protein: CASSLLVGTGLAAFF

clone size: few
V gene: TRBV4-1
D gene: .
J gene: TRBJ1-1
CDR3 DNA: TGCGCCAGCAGCCAAAAAGGGTGGCACACTGAAGCTTTCTTT
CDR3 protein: CASSQKGWHTEAFF

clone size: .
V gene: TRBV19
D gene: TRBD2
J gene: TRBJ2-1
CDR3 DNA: TGTGCCAGTAGTATGACTAGCGGGAGGGCCTACAATGAGCAGTTCTTC
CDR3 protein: CASSMTSGRAYNEQFF

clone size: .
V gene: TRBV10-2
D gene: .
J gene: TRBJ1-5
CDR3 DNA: TGCGCCAGCAGTGAGTCGACGGTCAGGGATCAGCCCCAGCATTTT
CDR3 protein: CASSESTVRDQPQHF

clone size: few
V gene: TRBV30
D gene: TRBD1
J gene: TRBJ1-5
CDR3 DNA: TGTGCCTGGAGGAATACAGGGGCGGGCAATCAGCCCCAGCATTTT
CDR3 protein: CAWRNTGAGNQPQHF

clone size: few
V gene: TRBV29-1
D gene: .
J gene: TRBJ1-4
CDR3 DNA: TGCAGCGTCGCACAGGCTGTTAATGAAAAACTGTTTTTT
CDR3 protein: CSVAQAVNEKLFF